The 3 T cell receptor beta chains presented below share a single source sample, sequenced in a study of shared clonotypes between healthy human individuals. Using immunoSEQ multiplex PCR, the repertoire was profiled, and TCRdb retains in-frame clones only, with some absent. The sample comprises over a million clones, approximately 78% of which are singletons, and roughly 0.61% rests with the top ten. The sequenced material came from memory CD4+ T cells from PBMCs. Subset defined: CD45RA-negative fraction. These receptor sequences come from a man aged 18 to 29 in good health. Some clones in this sample may be carry-over from other donors' samples.

The chain is built from TRBV9 and TRBJ1-3; D is unresolved. Germline CDR1 and CDR2: SGDLS and YYNGEE. Trimming took off 4 bases at V and 3 bases at J, with 11 bases between the two ends. The length of the CDR3 is 14 residues. CDR3 residues: CASSPGLFGNTIYF. The CDR3 region has the DNA TGTGCCAGCAGCCCCGGACTCTTTGGAAACACCATATATTTT.

The chain uses TRBV4-3 and TRBJ2-1; a possible D gene is TRBD2 (6 bases). CDR1 LGHNA and CDR2 YSLEER come from the germline V gene. V lost 4 bases and J 0 bases, leaving 16 bases between the germline ends. The length of the CDR3 is 17 residues. This CDR3 is CASSPDAGGSSYNEQFF. The CDR3 bases are TGCGCCAGCAGCCCCGACGCCGGAGGGAGCTCCTACAATGAGCAGTTCTTC.

V gene TRBV27 combines with J gene TRBJ2-1; unclear D gene. Germline lookup yields CDR1 MNHEY and CDR2 SMNVEV (reference sequence). Trimming took off 7 bases at V and 6 bases at J, with 25 bases between the two ends. The CDR3 contains 17 residues. CDR3 sequence reads: CASNPTRLGKRGNEQFF. In DNA, the CDR3 is TGTGCCAGCAACCCTACGCGCTTGGGGAAGAGAGGCAATGAGCAGTTCTTC.